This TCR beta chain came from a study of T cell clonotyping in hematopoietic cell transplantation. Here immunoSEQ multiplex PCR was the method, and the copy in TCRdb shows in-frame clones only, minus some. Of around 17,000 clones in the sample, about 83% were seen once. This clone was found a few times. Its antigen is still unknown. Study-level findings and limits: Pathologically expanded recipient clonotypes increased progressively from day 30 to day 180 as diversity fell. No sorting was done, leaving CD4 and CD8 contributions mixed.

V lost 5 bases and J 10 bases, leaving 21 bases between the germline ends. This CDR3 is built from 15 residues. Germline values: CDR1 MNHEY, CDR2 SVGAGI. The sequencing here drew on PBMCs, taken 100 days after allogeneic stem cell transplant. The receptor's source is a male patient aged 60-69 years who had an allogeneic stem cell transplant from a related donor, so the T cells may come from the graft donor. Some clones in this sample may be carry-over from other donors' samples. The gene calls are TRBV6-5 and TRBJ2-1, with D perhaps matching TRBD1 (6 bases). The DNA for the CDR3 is TGTGCCAGCAGTCGCATACAGGGCCCAGGTGGGGAGCAGTTCTTC. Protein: CASSRIQGPGGEQFF.